Listed below are T cell receptor beta chains from one sample, sequenced in a study of blood T cell repertoires in COVID-19. Method: immunoSEQ multiplex PCR; TCRdb's copy keeps in-frame clones and lacks some. The repertoire consists of a few hundred thousand clones, with 80% to 85% occurring once and the leading ten covering about 2.1%. Material: peripheral blood. The origin of the receptors is a woman aged 55-75 years with acute or convalescent COVID-19. CDR3s include the opening cysteine and the closing phenylalanine or tryptophan. Each record gives: J gene, V gene, D gene, clone size, CDR3 protein, CDR3 DNA. D genes are given only for firm matches. Rows give clone size only sometimes, using once, few, many, or a class for an expanded clone.

TRBJ2-7,TRBV18,.,.,CASSPLASTYEQYF,TGTGCCAGCTCACCATTGGCCTCCACCTACGAGCAGTACTTC
TRBJ1-5,TRBV5-5,.,few,CASSLGLTDYSNQPQHF,TGTGCCAGCAGCTTGGGTCTTACAGATTATAGCAATCAGCCCCAGCATTTT
TRBJ1-2,TRBV6-5,.,.,CASRAAGRYGYTF,TGTGCCAGCAGGGCGGCGGGGCGGTATGGCTACACCTTC
TRBJ2-3,TRBV2,TRBD2,few,CASSYSGVPTDTQYF,TGTGCCAGCAGTTATAGCGGGGTTCCCACAGATACGCAGTATTTT
TRBJ1-1,TRBV4-3,.,.,CASSQTTGSEAFF,TGCGCCAGCAGCCAAACGACAGGATCTGAAGCTTTCTTT
TRBJ2-5,TRBV4-1,TRBD2,.,CASSQETAGALEETQYF,TGCGCCAGCAGCCAAGAAACAGCGGGGGCCCTTGAGGAGACCCAGTACTTC
TRBJ1-3,TRBV12-3/TRBV12-4,.,once,CASTLFTGNTIYF,TGTGCCAGCACTCTATTTACTGGAAACACCATATATTTT
TRBJ2-1,TRBV2,.,few,CASSKSAYRVSYNEQFF,TGTGCCAGCAGTAAGTCCGCCTACAGAGTCTCCTACAATGAGCAGTTCTTC
TRBJ2-7,TRBV11-2,.,.,CASSFSGAYEQYF,TGTGCCAGCAGCTTCTCGGGGGCCTACGAGCAGTACTTC
TRBJ2-3,TRBV3-1/TRBV3-2,.,.,CASSQGPLESDTQYF,TGTGCCAGCAGCCAGGGTCCTCTGGAGTCAGATACGCAGTATTTT
TRBJ1-1,TRBV7-8,.,.,CASSLGWGRGTEAFF,TGTGCCAGCAGCTTAGGATGGGGGCGCGGGACTGAAGCTTTCTTT
TRBJ1-1,TRBV7-2,TRBD1,.,CASSAGGPTEAFF,TGTGCCAGCAGCGCAGGGGGGCCCACTGAAGCTTTCTTT
TRBJ1-6,TRBV6-1,.,.,CASSESRKSPLHF,TGTGCCAGCAGTGAAAGCCGTAAATCACCCCTCCACTTT
TRBJ2-6,TRBV5-1,TRBD1,.,CASSVDGTVRISGANVLTF,TGCGCCAGCAGCGTTGACGGGACAGTGCGTATCTCTGGGGCCAACGTCCTGACTTTC
TRBJ2-5,TRBV7-8,TRBD2,.,CASSPRGGALKETQYF,TGTGCCAGCAGCCCTCGCGGGGGGGCGTTAAAAGAGACCCAGTACTTC
TRBJ1-2,TRBV29-1,.,few,CSVGWGHGYTF,TGCAGCGTGGGGTGGGGGCATGGCTACACCTTC
TRBJ2-3,TRBV5-1,.,.,CASSLVGAGADTQYF,TGCGCCAGCAGCTTGGTGGGGGCCGGTGCAGATACGCAGTATTTT
TRBJ1-4,TRBV9,TRBD1,.,CASSPWAGGTGDEKLFF,TGTGCCAGCAGCCCCTGGGCGGGAGGGACAGGGGATGAAAAACTGTTTTTT
TRBJ1-2,TRBV5-8,.,.,CASSLSWGGYGYTF,TGTGCCAGCAGCTTGTCTTGGGGCGGCTATGGCTACACCTTC
TRBJ2-3,TRBV6-8,TRBD2,.,CASTLAGTTRAPLTDTQYF,TGTGCCAGCACTCTCGCCGGGACTACCAGAGCTCCCCTCACAGATACGCAGTATTTT
TRBJ1-3,TRBV30,.,.,CAWAEDSGNTIYF,TGTGCCTGGGCCGAGGACTCTGGAAACACCATATATTTT
TRBJ2-1,TRBV4-2,.,.,CASSQDEQLYNEQFF,TGTGCCAGCAGCCAAGATGAACAGCTGTACAATGAGCAGTTCTTC
TRBJ1-1,TRBV7-2,TRBD1,few,CASSRRQGMLTEAFF,TGTGCCAGCAGCAGACGACAGGGAATGTTAACTGAAGCTTTCTTT
TRBJ2-3,TRBV29-1,.,.,CSVLGGVTTDTQYF,TGCAGCGTGCTGGGCGGGGTCACCACAGATACGCAGTATTTT
TRBJ2-3,TRBV24-1,TRBD1,.,CATSGGGQGLPDTQYF,TGTGCCACCAGTGGTGGGGGACAGGGGCTGCCAGATACGCAGTATTTT
TRBJ2-3,TRBV7-9,.,.,CASSSSGPDTQYF,TGTGCCAGCAGCTCCTCTGGGCCAGATACGCAGTATTTT
TRBJ1-1,TRBV5-1,.,.,CASSDPLGQAFF,TGCGCCAGCAGCGACCCTCTGGGGCAAGCTTTCTTT
TRBJ1-1,TRBV6-5,TRBD1,few,CASTRDRAYTEAFF,TGTGCCAGCACCCGGGACAGGGCCTACACTGAAGCTTTCTTT
TRBJ1-5,TRBV6-5,TRBD1,few,CASTPGQGRNQPQHF,TGTGCCAGCACCCCGGGACAGGGACGCAATCAGCCCCAGCATTTT
TRBJ2-3,TRBV2,TRBD1,.,CASASTWTGADTQYF,TGTGCCAGCGCATCCACTTGGACAGGGGCAGATACGCAGTATTTT
TRBJ1-1,TRBV12-3/TRBV12-4,.,once,CASSLVGSQAFF,TGTGCCAGCAGTTTAGTGGGCAGCCAAGCTTTCTTT
TRBJ1-6,TRBV3-1/TRBV3-2,.,.,CASSQVTGFSPLHF,TGTGCCAGCAGCCAAGTTACCGGGTTTTCACCCCTCCACTTT
TRBJ1-6,TRBV4-2,TRBD1,.,CASSQQDRENSPLHF,TGTGCCAGCAGCCAACAAGACAGGGAGAATTCACCCCTCCACTTT
TRBJ1-4,TRBV18,TRBD1,.,CASSPRGTGSNEKLFF,TGTGCCAGCTCACCAAGGGGGACAGGGAGCAATGAAAAACTGTTTTTT
TRBJ2-2,TRBV9,.,.,CASSISQGKDTGELFF,TGTGCCAGCAGCATTTCACAGGGAAAGGACACCGGGGAGCTGTTTTTT
TRBJ2-7,TRBV6-6,.,.,CASSYLQREGDEQYF,TGTGCCAGCAGTTATCTCCAGAGGGAGGGGGACGAGCAGTACTTC